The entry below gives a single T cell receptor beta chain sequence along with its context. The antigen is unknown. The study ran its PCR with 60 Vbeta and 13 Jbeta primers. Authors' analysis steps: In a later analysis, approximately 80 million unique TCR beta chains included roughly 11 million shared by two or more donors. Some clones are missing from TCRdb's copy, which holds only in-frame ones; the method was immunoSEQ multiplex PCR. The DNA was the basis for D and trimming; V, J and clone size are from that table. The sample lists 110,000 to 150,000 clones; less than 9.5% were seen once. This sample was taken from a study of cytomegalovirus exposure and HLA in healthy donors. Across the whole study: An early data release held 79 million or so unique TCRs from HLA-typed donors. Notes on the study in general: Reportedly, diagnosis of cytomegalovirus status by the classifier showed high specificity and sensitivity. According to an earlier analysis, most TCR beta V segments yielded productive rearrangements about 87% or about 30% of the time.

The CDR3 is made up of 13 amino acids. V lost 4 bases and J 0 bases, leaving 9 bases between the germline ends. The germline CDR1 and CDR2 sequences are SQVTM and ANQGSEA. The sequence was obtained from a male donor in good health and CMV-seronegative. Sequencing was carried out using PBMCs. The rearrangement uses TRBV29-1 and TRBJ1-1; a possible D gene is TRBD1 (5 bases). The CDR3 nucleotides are TGCAGCGTTGGACAGCCCTTGAACACTGAAGCTTTCTTT. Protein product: CSVGQPLNTEAFF.